These 28 T cell receptor beta chains were sequenced from one sample in a study of CD8+ T cells in alopecia areata. TCR sequencing used cDNA made by reverse transcription of extracted RNA. Sequenced by immunoSEQ multiplex PCR; TCRdb stores in-frame clones only, minus some. The table includes more than 150,000 clones, approximately 60% detected once. Treatment noted: oral pan-JAK inhibitor, 5-10 mg twice daily. The starting material was CD4+ T cells sorted from blood, obtained at week 4, from a patient treated with tofacitinib. These receptors all come from a human donor with alopecia areata.

The count of this clone is one. The V call is TRBV28, the J call TRBJ1-2; TRBD1 matches 7 bases. CDR1 and CDR2 (germline): MDHEN, SYDVKM. This CDR3 spans 14 amino acids. After removal of 6 bases from V and 4 bases from J, the junction contained 8 bases not matched to a gene. CDR3 in amino acids: CASSLGGQPYGYTF. The DNA for the CDR3 is TGTGCCAGCAGCCTAGGGGGACAGCCCTATGGCTACACCTTC.

The chain couples TRBV5-1 to TRBJ2-2; D not certain. Germline CDR1 SGHRS, CDR2 YFSETQ. This CDR3 is built from 16 residues. Trimming stripped 0 bases from V and 3 bases from J, with 12 bases between. The CDR3, as DNA: TGCGCCAGCAGCTTGGCCCAGGACCGACACACCGGGGAGCTGTTTTTT. This encodes CASSLAQDRHTGELFF.

This clone was detected only a few times. V and J are TRBV28 and TRBJ1-1; 11 positions match TRBD1. This CDR3 comprises 11 residues. CDR1 and CDR2 from the germline V gene are MDHEN and SYDVKM. V shed 5 bases and J 11 bases; nucleotides not matched to a gene: 1. This CDR3 reads CASSRTGGAFF. The CDR3 coding sequence is TGTGCCAGCAGTAGGACAGGGGGCGCTTTCTTT.

The V and J genes are TRBV30 and TRBJ1-4; D is unclear. Germline CDR1 and CDR2: GTSNPN and SVGIG (reference sequence). The CDR3 consists of 12 residues. In DNA form, the CDR3 reads TGTGCGGGCGGCTCTCGATGGGAAAAACTGTTTTTT. As protein: CAGGSRWEKLFF.

This clone was found a few times. The chain links TRBV5-8 to TRBJ2-3, with D perhaps assigned TRBD1 or TRBD2 (5 bases each). Germline V gives CDR1 SGHTS, CDR2 YDEGEE. V was trimmed by 0 bases and J by 6 bases, leaving 17 bases between them. CDR3 length: 16 residues. CDR3 DNA: TGTGCCAGCAGCTTGGAATTCGGGGCAAGAGGGGATACGCAGTATTTT. This codes for CASSLEFGARGDTQYF.

The chain employs TRBV9 and TRBJ1-1; D is uncertain. The CDR3 is 13 amino acids. V was cut by 4 bases and J by 1 base, with 8 bases left in between. Germline V gene sequence: CDR1 SGDLS, CDR2 YYNGEE. In DNA, the CDR3 is TGTGCCAGCAGCCCGACACAGAACACTGAAGCTTTCTTT. It yields the protein CASSPTQNTEAFF.

This clone was detected only a few times. The chain has TRBV19 and TRBJ1-2, with TRBD1 matching 7 bases. V shed 5 bases, J shed 4 bases, and the junction held 1 base outside the gene matches. This CDR3 is 12 amino acids long. CDR1 and CDR2 from the germline V gene are LNHDA and SQIVND (reference sequence). CDR3 in amino acids: CASSRDSYGYTF. In nucleotides, the CDR3 is TGTGCCAGTAGTCGGGACAGCTATGGCTACACCTTC.

This clone was picked up a small number of times. The genes are TRBV9 and TRBJ1-6; 7 nucleotides line up with TRBD1. V lost 0 bases and J lost 9; bases outside the gene matches: 3. Germline lookup yields CDR1 SGDLS and CDR2 YYNGEE. The CDR3 is 14 residues long. The CDR3 DNA is TGTGCCAGCAGCGTAGGACAGGGAGGTTCACCCCTCCACTTT. This encodes CASSVGQGGSPLHF.

The rearrangement joins TRBV4-1 to TRBJ2-1, with 12 positions matching TRBD2. Germline V lookup: CDR1 MGHRA, CDR2 YSYEKL. V lost 2 bases to trimming and J lost 7 bases; unmatched junction nucleotides: 3. The length of the CDR3 is 15 residues. CDR3 in amino acids: CASSQFGTSGNEQFF. CDR3 nucleotides: TGCGCCAGCAGCCAATTCGGGACTAGCGGGAATGAGCAGTTCTTC.

This clone has a handful of counts. Other DNA sequences in the same sample also yield this CDR3. The gene calls are TRBV7-3 and TRBJ2-3, with D hard to call. The germline V gene has CDR1 SGHTA and CDR2 FQGTGA. The CDR3 covers 13 residues. V was cut by 4 bases and J by 1 base, with 6 bases left in between. The CDR3 here is CASSSLGTDTQYF. CDR3 nucleotides: TGTGCCAGCAGCTCACTCGGCACAGATACGCAGTATTTT.

The chain recombines TRBV7-2 with TRBJ2-1; no clear D gene. Trimming removed 0 bases from V and 4 bases from J, with 10 bases in between. There are 15 residues in the CDR3. In germline, CDR1 is SGHTA, CDR2 FQGNSA. CDR3 sequence (DNA): TGTGCCAGCAGCTTAGCGTTGGCAGAATACAATGAGCAGTTCTTC. Protein: CASSLALAEYNEQFF.

V and J are TRBV7-2 and TRBJ2-5; TRBD2 might be the D (7 bases). Germline V lookup: CDR1 SGHTA, CDR2 FQGNSA. The V gene lost 5 bases and the J gene lost 4 bases, with 14 bases spanning the gap. The CDR3 length is 14 residues. Here the CDR3 DNA reads TGTGCCAGCAGCCCGGGGGGCCGGGGAGAGACCCAGTACTTC. Its translation is CASSPGGRGETQYF.

The sample holds one count of this clone. Possible read error: a much larger clone is one base away. Within the sample, other DNA sequences also encode this same CDR3. The chain is built from TRBV5-1 and TRBJ2-5; no definite D call. The CDR3 contains 11 residues. Germline V gene lookup returns CDR1 SGHRS and CDR2 YFSETQ. Trimming removed 2 bases from V and 3 bases from J, with 2 bases in between. CDR3 nucleotides: TGCGCCAGCAGCTTAAAAGAGACCCAGTACTTC. Its translation: CASSLKETQYF. Variable domain in full (rest from reference TRBV5-1 and TRBJ2-5): KAGVTQTPRYLIKTRGQQVTLSCSPISGHRSVSWYQQTPGQGLQFLFEYFSETQRNKGNFPGRFSGRQFSNSRSEMNVSTLELGDSALYLCASSLKETQYFGPGTRLLVL.

The rearrangement joins TRBV4-1 to TRBJ2-6, with a weak D call TRBD2 (6 bases). Germline CDR1 MGHRA, CDR2 YSYEKL. The CDR3 contains 19 residues. Trimming removed 3 bases at V and 2 bases at J, with 20 bases between. CDR3 region: CASSQGGARERTGANVLTF. The CDR3 DNA sequence: TGCGCCAGCAGCCAGGGGGGTGCCAGGGAACGAACTGGGGCCAACGTCCTGACTTTC.

The CDR3 DNA sequence: TGTGCCTGGAGTGTTAAGCGGGGGGCCCAATACAACGAGCAGTACTTC. Translation: CAWSVKRGAQYNEQYF. V usage is TRBV30 and J usage is TRBJ2-7, with 9 nucleotides matching TRBD2. Trimming cost V 0 bases and J 5 bases; bases outside gene matches: 11. The CDR3 covers 16 residues. CDR1 and CDR2 from the germline V gene are GTSNPN and SVGIG (reference sequence). The full variable domain, in which reference TRBV30 and TRBJ2-7 provide the parts outside the CDR3, is SQTIHQWPATLVQPVGSPLSLECTVEGTSNPNLYWYRQAAGRGLQLLFYSVGIGQISSEVPQNLSASRPQDRQFILSSKKLLLSDSGFYLCAWSVKRGAQYNEQYFGPGTRLTVT.

This sequence joins TRBV29-1 and TRBJ2-7; a possible D gene is TRBD1 (8 bases). Germline V gives CDR1 SQVTM, CDR2 ANQGSEA. V was pared by 3 bases and J by 3 bases, with 15 bases between. The CDR3 runs to 14 residues. DNA of the CDR3: TGCAGCGTTGATGGGGGGGACAGGAGCTACGAGCAGTACTTC. It yields the protein CSVDGGDRSYEQYF.

The V and J genes are TRBV25-1 and TRBJ2-3; D unresolved. The CDR3 runs to 12 residues. Germline CDR1 reads MGHDK; CDR2 reads SYGVNS. Trimming stripped 6 bases from V and 1 base from J, with 5 bases between. The CDR3 coding sequence is TGTGCCAGCAGCGTGGGCACAGATACGCAGTATTTT. It codes for CASSVGTDTQYF.

The rearrangement joins TRBV30 to TRBJ2-3; D unclear. Germline values: CDR1 GTSNPN, CDR2 SVGIG (reference sequence). There are 14 residues in the CDR3. Trimming removed 6 bases at V and 1 base at J, with 14 bases between. The CDR3 sequence is CACGGVFGTDTQYF. The CDR3 coding sequence is TGTGCCTGCGGCGGTGTCTTCGGCACAGATACGCAGTATTTT.

The rearrangement joins TRBV30 to TRBJ2-7; no reliable D call. The CDR3 consists of 12 residues. V was clipped by 2 bases and J by 5 bases, with 10 bases between them. Germline V gives CDR1 GTSNPN, CDR2 SVGIG (reference sequence). CDR3 coding DNA: TGTGCCTGGAGTTCCCAAGGGAACGAGCAGTACTTC. It specifies CAWSSQGNEQYF.

The gene calls are TRBV2 and TRBJ2-3; no clear D. Per germline, CDR1 SNHLY and CDR2 FYNNEI. Trimming left V 5 bases short and J 2 bases short, with 2 bases between. This CDR3 is built from 11 residues. Written as DNA, the CDR3 is TGTGCCAGCAGTACCACAGATACGCAGTATTTT. Residues: CASSTTDTQYF.

The V and J genes are TRBV30 and TRBJ1-5; D uncertain. Germline assignment: CDR1 GTSNPN and CDR2 SVGIG (reference sequence). The CDR3 sequence is 12 residues long. The V end was cut by 5 bases, the J end by 3 bases, with 8 bases between. The CDR3 DNA is TGTGCCTGGGAAATCAACAATCAGCCCCAGCATTTT. It yields the protein CAWEINNQPQHF. The full variable domain, completed using reference TRBV30 and TRBJ1-5, is SQTIHQWPATLVQPVGSPLSLECTVEGTSNPNLYWYRQAAGRGLQLLFYSVGIGQISSEVPQNLSASRPQDRQFILSSKKLLLSDSGFYLCAWEINNQPQHFGDGTRLSIL.

This chain connects TRBV2 to TRBJ1-5; 7 bases line up with TRBD1. The trim removed 1 base at V and 6 bases at J, leaving 6 bases unmatched. This CDR3 is 15 amino acids long. Germline CDR1 SNHLY, CDR2 FYNNEI. This chain's CDR3 is CASSEGQGTIQPQHF. CDR3 DNA sequence: TGTGCCAGCAGTGAAGGACAGGGTACAATTCAGCCCCAGCATTTT. Supplemented by reference TRBV2 and TRBJ1-5, the full variable domain reads EPEVTQTPSHQVTQMGQEVILRCVPISNHLYFYWYRQILGQKVEFLVSFYNNEISEKSEIFDDQFSVERPDGSNFTLKIRSTKLEDSAMYFCASSEGQGTIQPQHFGDGTRLSIL.

This chain joins TRBV28 and TRBJ2-5; D call uncertain. The CDR3 consists of 13 residues. Germline V lookup: CDR1 MDHEN, CDR2 SYDVKM. V was clipped by 3 bases and J by 5 bases, with 10 bases between them. The CDR3 loop is CASSLLGMETQYF. The CDR3 DNA reads TGTGCCAGCAGTTTGTTGGGTATGGAGACCCAGTACTTC.

V usage is TRBV30 and J usage is TRBJ1-1; D gene unclear. Germline CDR1 reads GTSNPN; CDR2 reads SVGIG (reference sequence). The length of the CDR3 is 10 residues. Trimming took 4 bases from V and 4 from J, leaving 4 bases between them. CDR3 sequence reads: CAWTSTEAFF. CDR3 nucleotide sequence: TGTGCCTGGACGAGCACTGAAGCTTTCTTT.

V is TRBV7-2 and J is TRBJ1-1; no clear D. Germline V lookup: CDR1 SGHTA, CDR2 FQGNSA. Trimming removed 1 base from V and 1 base from J, with 10 bases in between. The CDR3 is 15 amino acids. CDR3 residues: CASSLVGRTNTEAFF. The CDR3 coding sequence is TGTGCCAGCAGCTTAGTTGGCAGAACGAACACTGAAGCTTTCTTT.

The chain employs TRBV6-6 and TRBJ2-2, with D possibly being TRBD1 (6 bases). The CDR3 is 14 amino acids. Deletions cut 11 bases from V and 2 bases from J, with 15 bases between. Germline values: CDR1 MNHNY, CDR2 SVGAGI (reference sequence). The CDR3 reads CAVARTANTGELFF. Written as DNA, the CDR3 is TGTGCCGTCGCTCGGACAGCAAACACCGGGGAGCTGTTTTTT.

This clone occurred a few times. The chain carries TRBV7-9 and TRBJ1-4, with D uncertain. Trimming shortened V by 5 bases and J by 7 bases, and 14 bases separated the two germline ends. The germline gives CDR1 SEHNR, CDR2 FQNEAQ (reference sequence). The length of the CDR3 is 14 residues. The CDR3 protein is CASSPGRAVEKLFF. In DNA, the CDR3 is TGTGCCAGCAGCCCCGGTCGGGCAGTTGAAAAACTGTTTTTT.

V is TRBV23-1 and J is TRBJ1-2, with TRBD1 matching over 8 bases. TRBV23-1 counts as an open reading frame of uncertain function. Trimming removed 0 bases from V and 0 bases from J; junction bases left unmatched: 6. The CDR3 is 17 amino acids. The CDR3 spells CASSQSEQGGTNYGYTF. CDR3 coding DNA: TGCGCCAGCAGTCAATCTGAACAGGGGGGGACTAACTATGGCTACACCTTC.